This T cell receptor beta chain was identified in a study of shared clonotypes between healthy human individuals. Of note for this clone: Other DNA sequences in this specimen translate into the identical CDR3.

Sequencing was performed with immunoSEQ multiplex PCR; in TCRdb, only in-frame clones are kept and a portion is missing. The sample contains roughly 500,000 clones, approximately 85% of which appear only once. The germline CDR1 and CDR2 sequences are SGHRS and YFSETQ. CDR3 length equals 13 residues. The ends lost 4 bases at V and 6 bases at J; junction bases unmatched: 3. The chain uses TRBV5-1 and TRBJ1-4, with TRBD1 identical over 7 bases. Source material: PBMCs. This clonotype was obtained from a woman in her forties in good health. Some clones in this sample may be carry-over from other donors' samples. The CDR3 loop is CASSAGTDEKLFF. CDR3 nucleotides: TGCGCCAGCAGCGCCGGGACAGATGAAAAACTGTTTTTT.